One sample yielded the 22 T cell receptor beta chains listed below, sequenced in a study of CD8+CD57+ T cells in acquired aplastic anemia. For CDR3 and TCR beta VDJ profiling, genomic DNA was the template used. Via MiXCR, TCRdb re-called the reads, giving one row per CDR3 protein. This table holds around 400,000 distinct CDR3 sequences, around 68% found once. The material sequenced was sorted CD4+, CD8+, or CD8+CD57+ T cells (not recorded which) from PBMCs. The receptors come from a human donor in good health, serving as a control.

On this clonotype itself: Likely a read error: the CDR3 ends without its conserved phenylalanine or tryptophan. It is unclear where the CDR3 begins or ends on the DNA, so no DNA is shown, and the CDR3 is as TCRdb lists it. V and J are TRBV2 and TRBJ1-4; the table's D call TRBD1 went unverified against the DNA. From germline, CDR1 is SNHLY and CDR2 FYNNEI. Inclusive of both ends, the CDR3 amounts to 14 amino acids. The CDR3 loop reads CASSWVREKQYLGP.

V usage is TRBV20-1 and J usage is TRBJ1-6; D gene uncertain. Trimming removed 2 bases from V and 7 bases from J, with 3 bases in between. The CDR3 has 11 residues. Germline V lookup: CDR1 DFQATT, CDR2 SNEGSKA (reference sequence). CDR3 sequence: CSARQNSPLHF. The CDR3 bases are TGCAGTGCTAGACAGAATTCACCCCTCCACTTT.

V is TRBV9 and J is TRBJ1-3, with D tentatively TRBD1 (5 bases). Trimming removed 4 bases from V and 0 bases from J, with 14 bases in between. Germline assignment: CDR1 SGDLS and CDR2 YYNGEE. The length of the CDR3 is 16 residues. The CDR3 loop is CASSIIRELSGNTIYF. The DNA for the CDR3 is TGTGCCAGCAGCATAATCAGGGAGCTCTCTGGAAACACCATATATTTT. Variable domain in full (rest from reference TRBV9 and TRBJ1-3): DSGVTQTPKHLITATGQRVTLRCSPRSGDLSVYWYQQSLDQGLQFLIQYYNGEERAKGNILERFSAQQFPDLHSELNLSSLELGDSALYFCASSIIRELSGNTIYFGEGSWLTVV.

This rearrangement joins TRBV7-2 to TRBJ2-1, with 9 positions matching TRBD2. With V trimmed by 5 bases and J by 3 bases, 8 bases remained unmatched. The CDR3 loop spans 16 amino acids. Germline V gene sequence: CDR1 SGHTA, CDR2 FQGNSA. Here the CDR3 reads CASSKPGLAGYNEQFF. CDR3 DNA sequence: TGTGCCAGCAGCAAACCGGGACTAGCAGGCTACAATGAGCAGTTCTTC. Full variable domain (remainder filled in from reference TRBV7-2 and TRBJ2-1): GAGVSQSPSNKVTEKGKDVELRCDPISGHTALYWYRQSLGQGLEFLIYFQGNSAPDKSGLPSDRFSAERTGGSVSTLTIQRTQQEDSAVYLCASSKPGLAGYNEQFFGPGTRLTVL.

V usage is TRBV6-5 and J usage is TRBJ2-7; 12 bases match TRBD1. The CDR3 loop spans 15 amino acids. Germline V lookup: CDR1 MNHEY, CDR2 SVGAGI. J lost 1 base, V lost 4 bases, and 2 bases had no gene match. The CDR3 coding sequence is TGTGCCAGCAGTTGGGACAGGGGGCCTTCCTACGAGCAGTACTTC. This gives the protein CASSWDRGPSYEQYF.

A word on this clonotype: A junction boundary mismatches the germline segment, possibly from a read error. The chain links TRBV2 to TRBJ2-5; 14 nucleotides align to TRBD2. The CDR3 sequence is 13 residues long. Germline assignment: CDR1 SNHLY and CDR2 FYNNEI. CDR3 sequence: CARGTSGGDEQVF. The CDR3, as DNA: TGTGCCAGGGGGACTAGCGGGGGAGATGAGCAGGTATTC.

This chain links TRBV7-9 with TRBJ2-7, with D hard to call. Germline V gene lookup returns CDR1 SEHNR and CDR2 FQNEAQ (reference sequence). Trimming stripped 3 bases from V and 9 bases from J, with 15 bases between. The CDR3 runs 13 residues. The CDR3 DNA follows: TGTGCCAGCAGCTTCGCCCAGCGTGGCGCGCAGTACTTC. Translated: CASSFAQRGAQYF.

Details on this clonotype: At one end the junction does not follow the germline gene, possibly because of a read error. CDR3 loop: CASSSMPRTVTQYF. The DNA for the CDR3 is TGTGCCAGCAGCTCGATGCCGCGCACAGTTACGCAGTATTTT. V is TRBV7-2 and J is TRBJ2-3; D call uncertain. CDR1 is SGHTA, CDR2 FQGNSA, per germline. This CDR3 region has 14 residues.

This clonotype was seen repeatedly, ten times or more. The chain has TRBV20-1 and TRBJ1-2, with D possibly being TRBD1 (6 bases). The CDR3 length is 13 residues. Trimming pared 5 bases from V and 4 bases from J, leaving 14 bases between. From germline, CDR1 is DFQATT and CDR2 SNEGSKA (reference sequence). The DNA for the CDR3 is TGCAGTGCTGGGGGGGGGGCGGGCTATGGCTACACCTTC. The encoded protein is CSAGGGAGYGYTF.

This CDR3 is CASSTSGVVGGYTF. CDR3 coding DNA: TGTGCCAGCAGCACTTCCGGGGTAGTGGGAGGCTACACCTTC. V usage is TRBV12-3 or TRBV12-4 and J usage is TRBJ1-2; D is unclear. CDR3 length equals 14 residues. Trimming shortened V by 6 bases and J by 8 bases, and 19 bases separated the two germline ends.

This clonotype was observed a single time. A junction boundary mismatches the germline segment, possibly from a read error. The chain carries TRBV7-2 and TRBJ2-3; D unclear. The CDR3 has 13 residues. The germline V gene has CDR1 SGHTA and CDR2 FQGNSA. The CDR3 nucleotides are TGTGCCAGCAGCCTGTGGATGCGAGATACCCAGTATTTC. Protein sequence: CASSLWMRDTQYF.

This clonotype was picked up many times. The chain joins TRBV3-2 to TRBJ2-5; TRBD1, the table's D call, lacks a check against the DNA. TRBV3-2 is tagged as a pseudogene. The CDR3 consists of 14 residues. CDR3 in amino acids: CASSHTGTRETQYF. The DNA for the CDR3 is TGTGCCAGCAGCCATACAGGGACCCGAGAGACCCAGTACTTC.

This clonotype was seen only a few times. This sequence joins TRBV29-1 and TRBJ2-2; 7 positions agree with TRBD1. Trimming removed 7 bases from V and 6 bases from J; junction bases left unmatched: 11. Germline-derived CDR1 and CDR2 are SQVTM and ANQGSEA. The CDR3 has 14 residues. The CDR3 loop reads CSATQTGVAGELFF. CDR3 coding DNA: TGCAGCGCAACTCAAACAGGGGTGGCCGGGGAGCTGTTTTTT.

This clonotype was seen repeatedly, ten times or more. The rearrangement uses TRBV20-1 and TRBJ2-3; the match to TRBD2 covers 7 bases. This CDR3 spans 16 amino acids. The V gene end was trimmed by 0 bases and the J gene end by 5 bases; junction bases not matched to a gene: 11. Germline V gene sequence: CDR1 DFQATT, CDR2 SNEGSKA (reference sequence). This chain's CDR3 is CSARDPLTSGGDTQYF. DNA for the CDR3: TGCAGTGCTAGAGACCCTCTGACGTCGGGGGGAGATACGCAGTATTTT.

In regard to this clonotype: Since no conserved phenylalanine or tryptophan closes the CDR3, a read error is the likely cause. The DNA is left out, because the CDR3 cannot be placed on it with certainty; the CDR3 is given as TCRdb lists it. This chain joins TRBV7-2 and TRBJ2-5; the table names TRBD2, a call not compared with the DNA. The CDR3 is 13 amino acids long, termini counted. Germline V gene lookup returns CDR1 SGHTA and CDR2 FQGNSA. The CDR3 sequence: CASSLRSSDRASS.

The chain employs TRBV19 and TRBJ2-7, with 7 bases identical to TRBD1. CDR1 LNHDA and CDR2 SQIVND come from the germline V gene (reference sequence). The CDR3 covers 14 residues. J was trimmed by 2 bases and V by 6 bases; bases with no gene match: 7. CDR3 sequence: CASRPTGSTYEQYF. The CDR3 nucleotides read TGTGCCAGTAGACCGACAGGGAGTACCTACGAGCAGTACTTC.

CDR3 protein: CASSSTGQGNEQFF. The CDR3 bases are TGTGCCAGCAGTTCTACGGGACAGGGCAATGAGCAGTTCTTC. V gene TRBV12-3 or TRBV12-4 combines with J gene TRBJ2-1, with 9 bases identical to TRBD1. V dropped 4 bases and J dropped 6; count of bases not matched to a gene: 4. The CDR3 loop spans 14 amino acids.

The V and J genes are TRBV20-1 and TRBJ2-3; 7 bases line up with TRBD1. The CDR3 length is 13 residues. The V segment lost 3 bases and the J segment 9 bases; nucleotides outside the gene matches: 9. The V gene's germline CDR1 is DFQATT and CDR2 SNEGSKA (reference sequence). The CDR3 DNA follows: TGCAGTGCTAGGGCTAGGGGGCCATCCACGCAGTATTTT. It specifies CSARARGPSTQYF.

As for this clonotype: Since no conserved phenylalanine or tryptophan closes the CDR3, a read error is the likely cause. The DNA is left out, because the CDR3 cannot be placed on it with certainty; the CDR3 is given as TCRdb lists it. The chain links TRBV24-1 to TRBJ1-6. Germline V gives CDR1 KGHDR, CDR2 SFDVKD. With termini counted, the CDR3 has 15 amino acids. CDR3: CATSRRQRNKPYLGL.

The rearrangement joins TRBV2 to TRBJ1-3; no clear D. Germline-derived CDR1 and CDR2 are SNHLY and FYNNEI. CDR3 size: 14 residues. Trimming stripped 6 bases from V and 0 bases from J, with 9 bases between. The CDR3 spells CASSGVFSGNTIYF. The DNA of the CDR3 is TGTGCCAGCAGCGGTGTGTTCTCTGGAAACACCATATATTTT.

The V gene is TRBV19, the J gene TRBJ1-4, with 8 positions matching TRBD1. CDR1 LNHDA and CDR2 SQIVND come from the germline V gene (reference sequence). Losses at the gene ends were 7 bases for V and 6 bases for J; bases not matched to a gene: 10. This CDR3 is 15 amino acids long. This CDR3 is CASIPRTGTDEKLFF. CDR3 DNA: TGTGCCAGTATCCCGAGGACAGGGACGGATGAAAAACTGTTTTTT.

CDR3 in DNA: TGTGCCAGCAGCTTAACGGTCTCCGGGCCGCCCCAGCATTTT. Protein sequence: CASSLTVSGPPQHF. The genes are TRBV2 and TRBJ1-5; D not resolved. Germline CDR1 reads SNHLY; CDR2 reads FYNNEI. The CDR3 consists of 14 residues. Trimming removed 6 bases from V and 9 bases from J, with 18 bases in between.